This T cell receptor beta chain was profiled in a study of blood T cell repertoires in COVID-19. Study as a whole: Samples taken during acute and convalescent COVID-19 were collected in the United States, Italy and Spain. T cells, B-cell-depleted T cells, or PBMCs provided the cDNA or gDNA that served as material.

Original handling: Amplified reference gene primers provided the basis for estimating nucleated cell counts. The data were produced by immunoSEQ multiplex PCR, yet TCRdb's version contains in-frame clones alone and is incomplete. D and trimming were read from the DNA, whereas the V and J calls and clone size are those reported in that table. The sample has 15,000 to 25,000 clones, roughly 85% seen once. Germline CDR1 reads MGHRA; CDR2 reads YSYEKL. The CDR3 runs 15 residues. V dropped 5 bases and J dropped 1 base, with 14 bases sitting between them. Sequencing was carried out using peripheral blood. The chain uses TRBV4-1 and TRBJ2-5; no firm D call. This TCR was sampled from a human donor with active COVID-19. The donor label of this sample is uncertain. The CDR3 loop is CASSSLGLSQETQYF. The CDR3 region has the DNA TGCGCCAGCAGCTCTTTGGGCCTCTCCCAAGAGACCCAGTACTTC.